This T cell receptor (beta chain) originates from a study of CD8+ T cells in alopecia areata. Across the study: Treated patients took oral tofacitinib at 5 to 10 mg twice daily. Study-level points and caveats: In lesional scalp, particularly from alopecia totalis/universalis, clonality was higher than in normal scalp.

Collected material from alopecia areata patients comprised lesional scalp punch biopsies and peripheral blood. cDNA prepared by RNA extraction and subsequent reverse transcription served as the template for sequencing. Some clones are missing from TCRdb's copy, which holds only in-frame ones; the method was immunoSEQ multiplex PCR. Of around 120,000 clones in the sample, under 40% were seen once. Trimming removed 5 bases from V and 2 bases from J; junction bases left unmatched: 4. The germline gives CDR1 SQVTM, CDR2 ANQGSEA. This CDR3 is 13 amino acids long. On this clone itself: Its antigen is not identified.

Sequenced material: CD4+ T cells sorted from blood. The chain couples TRBV29-1 to TRBJ2-5; 8 bases align to TRBD1. This receptor was identified in a human donor with alopecia areata. The DNA of the CDR3 is TGCAGCGTTCGAGGACAGGGACAAGAGACCCAGTACTTC. Translation: CSVRGQGQETQYF.